A single sample gave rise to the 31 T cell receptor beta chains below, sequenced in a study of response to subunit inactivated influenza vaccine. TCRdb recomputed calls from the RT-PCR reads with MiXCR, one row per CDR3 protein. Of fewer than 400,000 distinct CDR3 sequences listed, about a fifth are singletons. The sequencing here drew on PBMCs from blood, taken approximately 20 months after vaccination. These receptors were taken from a man between 50 and 70 years old who received an inactivated influenza vaccine.

This clonotype has ten or more counts. This chain links TRBV12-3 or TRBV12-4 with TRBJ1-1, with 7 bases aligning to TRBD1. V was clipped by 5 bases and J by 1 base; unmatched bases: 4. The CDR3 contains 14 residues. The CDR3 is CASSVGQANTEAFF. The CDR3 nucleotides are TGTGCCAGCAGTGTCGGACAGGCGAACACTGAAGCTTTCTTT.

CDR3 DNA sequence: TGTGCCAGCAGTTTACGGGGATGGTCGGAAAGGACAGATACGCAGTATTTT. Translating it yields CASSLRGWSERTDTQYF. The chain has TRBV12-3 or TRBV12-4 and TRBJ2-3; tentatively, D is TRBD2 (5 bases). Trimming cost V 2 bases and J 3 bases, with 18 bases left between them. The CDR3 spans 17 residues.

This clonotype has just a few counts. V gene TRBV11-2 combines with J gene TRBJ1-2; 9 positions agree with TRBD1. V gave up 1 base and J gave up 5 bases; unmatched junction bases: 5. This CDR3 contains 15 residues. From germline, CDR1 is SGHAT and CDR2 FQNNGV. This chain's CDR3 is CASSLAPGQGYGYTF. CDR3 bases: TGTGCCAGCAGCTTAGCTCCGGGACAGGGATATGGCTACACCTTC. The whole variable domain, remainder taken from reference TRBV11-2 and TRBJ1-2, is EAGVAQSPRYKIIEKRQSVAFWCNPISGHATLYWYQQILGQGPKLLIQFQNNGVVDDSQLPKDRFSAERLKGVDSTLKIQPAKLEDSAVYLCASSLAPGQGYGYTFGSGTRLTVV.

This clonotype was counted many times. V usage is TRBV20-1 and J usage is TRBJ1-1, with a tentative D call TRBD1 (6 bases). The CDR3 contains 12 residues. Germline loops: CDR1 DFQATT, CDR2 SNEGSKA (reference sequence). V was cut by 3 bases and J by 3 bases, with 8 bases left in between. CDR3 DNA sequence: TGCAGTGCTAGGGGGACACACACTGAAGCTTTCTTT. Amino acid sequence: CSARGTHTEAFF.

In DNA, the CDR3 is TGTGCCAGCAGCCGGGAACGGGTAACCTACGAGCAGTACTTC. Encoded protein: CASSRERVTYEQYF. The chain recombines TRBV5-6 with TRBJ2-7, with TRBD2 as a possible D gene (5 bases). The V end was cut by 4 bases, the J end by 2 bases, with 13 bases between. CDR1 and CDR2 (germline): SGHDT, YYEEEE. This CDR3 has 14 amino acids.

The V call is TRBV6-1, the J call TRBJ2-5; 9 bases are a match to TRBD1. The CDR3 length is 14 residues. V lost 6 bases, J lost 4 bases, and 6 bases stayed unmatched. Germline V lookup: CDR1 MNHNS, CDR2 SASEGT. CDR3 region: CASSRQGVGETQYF. In DNA form, the CDR3 reads TGTGCCAGCAGCCGACAGGGGGTTGGAGAGACCCAGTACTTC.

The chain employs TRBV19 and TRBJ2-2; D gene uncertain. This CDR3 has 13 residues. Germline CDR1 reads LNHDA; CDR2 reads SQIVND (reference sequence). V was clipped by 2 bases and J by 4 bases, with 5 bases between them. The CDR3 reads CASSILGTGELFF. As DNA, the CDR3 is TGTGCCAGTAGTATATTGGGCACCGGGGAGCTGTTTTTT.

The chain is built from TRBV12-3 or TRBV12-4 and TRBJ2-2; TRBD2 might be the D (6 bases). The V gene lost 2 bases and the J gene lost 5 bases, with 9 bases spanning the gap. This CDR3 has 14 amino acids. The DNA of the CDR3 is TGTGCCAGCAGTTTATTGGGGAGGACCGGGGAGCTGTTTTTT. Its translation is CASSLLGRTGELFF.

This clonotype was found many times. The chain couples TRBV30 to TRBJ1-2; 7 nucleotides match TRBD1. J gave up 7 bases and V 0 bases, and 23 bases lay outside the gene matches. The CDR3 contains 19 residues. Germline V gene sequence: CDR1 GTSNPN, CDR2 SVGIG (reference sequence). CDR3 region: CAWSVIGWQGELGDGGYTF. In DNA, the CDR3 is TGTGCCTGGAGTGTAATTGGATGGCAGGGGGAGTTAGGGGACGGTGGCTACACCTTC.

About this clonotype: One junction end does not reproduce the germline sequence, and a read error may be involved. CDR3 DNA: TGCGCCAGCAGCCAAGTTTGGCAGGGAAGCACCGGGGAGCTGGTTTTT. It is translated as CASSQVWQGSTGELVF. This chain links TRBV4-3 with TRBJ2-2; D may correspond to TRBD1 or TRBD2 (5 bases each). Germline loops: CDR1 LGHNA, CDR2 YSLEER. There are 16 residues in the CDR3.

This clonotype has just a few counts. V is TRBV6-1 and J is TRBJ1-5; the match to TRBD1 covers 12 bases. The CDR3 has 18 amino acids. The V segment lost 2 bases and the J segment 7 bases; nucleotides outside the gene matches: 12. Germline loops: CDR1 MNHNS, CDR2 SASEGT. The CDR3 sequence: CASSESGTGGAFGQPQHF. CDR3 nucleotides: TGTGCCAGCAGTGAATCTGGGACAGGGGGCGCGTTCGGGCAGCCCCAGCATTTT.

The table lists this clonotype with a few counts. The chain joins TRBV9 to TRBJ2-3; the D is unclear. The CDR3 extends over 12 amino acids. V dropped 3 bases and J dropped 6 bases, with 8 bases sitting between them. Per germline, CDR1 SGDLS and CDR2 YYNGEE. CDR3 nucleotides: TGTGCCAGCAGCGGAGGAGAGGATACGCAGTATTTT. Encoded protein: CASSGGEDTQYF.

The chain has TRBV18 and TRBJ2-1, with TRBD1 as a possible D gene (5 bases). V lost 2 bases and J lost 6, with 11 bases in between. Germline lookup yields CDR1 KGHSH and CDR2 LQKENI. The CDR3 loop spans 14 amino acids. In DNA, the CDR3 is TGTGCCAGCTCACCAGGGGCAGAGCCCAATGAGCAGTTCTTC. Its protein is CASSPGAEPNEQFF.

This clonotype was seen more than once but under ten times. The gene calls are TRBV6-2 or TRBV6-3 and TRBJ2-5, with D perhaps assigned TRBD1 or TRBD2 (5 bases each). Germline CDR1 and CDR2: MNHEY and SVGEGT. The CDR3 length is 14 residues. Trimming stripped 2 bases from V and 2 bases from J, with 9 bases between. CDR3 in amino acids: CASSYKGRQETQYF. DNA of the CDR3: TGTGCCAGCAGTTACAAGGGACGTCAAGAGACCCAGTACTTC.

This clonotype has a handful of counts. CDR3 sequence: CASSVEEQEPLSSSTDTQYF. CDR3 nucleotide sequence: TGTGCCAGCAGTGTGGAGGAACAGGAGCCCTTATCCTCTAGCACAGATACGCAGTATTTT. The rearrangement uses TRBV2 and TRBJ2-3; D is tentatively TRBD1 or TRBD2 (5 bases each). V was clipped by 4 bases and J by 0 bases, with 26 bases between them. CDR3 length: 20 residues. Germline CDR1 and CDR2: SNHLY and FYNNEI.

The chain is built from TRBV4-2 and TRBJ1-4; a weak D match, TRBD1 (6 bases). Trimming cost V 0 bases and J 6 bases, with 11 bases left between them. The CDR3 is made up of 15 amino acids. In germline, CDR1 is LGHNA, CDR2 YNFKEQ. This chain's CDR3 is CASSQDTRGDEKLFF. The CDR3 DNA reads TGTGCCAGCAGCCAAGACACGAGGGGGGATGAAAAACTGTTTTTT.

This clonotype was observed a few times. This chain uses TRBV20-1 with TRBJ1-5; the match to TRBD1 covers 9 bases. This CDR3 spans 18 amino acids. V shed 3 bases and J 0 bases; nucleotides not matched to a gene: 12. The germline CDR1 and CDR2 sequences are DFQATT and SNEGSKA (reference sequence). CDR3 coding DNA: TGCAGTGCTAGGGGACGATGGACAGGGGTTATTAGCAATCAGCCCCAGCATTTT. It codes for CSARGRWTGVISNQPQHF.

This chain uses TRBV11-2 with TRBJ2-1, with 10 positions matching TRBD2. J gave up 7 bases and V 2 bases, and 5 bases lay outside the gene matches. Germline loops: CDR1 SGHAT, CDR2 FQNNGV. The CDR3 sequence is 15 residues long. This CDR3 reads CASSLLAGDYNEQFF. CDR3 DNA: TGTGCCAGCAGCTTACTAGCGGGGGACTATAATGAGCAGTTCTTC. The full variable domain, rest sourced from reference TRBV11-2 and TRBJ2-1, is EAGVAQSPRYKIIEKRQSVAFWCNPISGHATLYWYQQILGQGPKLLIQFQNNGVVDDSQLPKDRFSAERLKGVDSTLKIQPAKLEDSAVYLCASSLLAGDYNEQFFGPGTRLTVL.

The genes are TRBV12-3 or TRBV12-4 and TRBJ2-7; D could derive from TRBD1 or TRBD2 (7 bases each). The germline V and J ends were trimmed by 5 bases and 4 bases, with 12 bases remaining between them. The CDR3 is 13 residues long. CDR3 in amino acids: CASSPGGEYEQYF. For the CDR3, the DNA is TGTGCCAGCAGTCCAGGGGGGGAATACGAGCAGTACTTC.

CDR3 nucleotides: TGTGCCAGCAGTCCCGGGGAGGGGCCAGCTCAGCCCCAGCATTTT. Translation gives CASSPGEGPAQPQHF. The J gene is TRBJ1-5, the V gene TRBV6-2 or TRBV6-3; a possible D gene is TRBD1 (5 bases). CDR3 length: 15 residues. Germline values: CDR1 MNHEY, CDR2 SVGEGT. V was shortened by 5 bases and J by 6 bases, with 17 bases between the two germline ends.

The sample holds a few counts of this clonotype. In DNA, the CDR3 is TGCAGTGCAAACAAAGCCGGGGCCGAGATGGAGACCCAGTACTTC. It yields the protein CSANKAGAEMETQYF. The chain recombines TRBV20-1 with TRBJ2-5; D possibly uses TRBD1 or TRBD2 (5 bases each). Trimming took off 6 bases at V and 5 bases at J, with 22 bases between the two ends. Germline values: CDR1 DFQATT, CDR2 SNEGSKA (reference sequence). The CDR3 has 15 residues.

The chain links TRBV25-1 to TRBJ1-2; D remains ambiguous. Germline lookup yields CDR1 MGHDK and CDR2 SYGVNS. Trimming took 1 base from V and 3 from J, leaving 9 bases between them. There are 14 residues in the CDR3. The CDR3 DNA reads TGTGCCAGCAGTGAATCGGGAGCCTACTATGGCTACACCTTC. Translating it yields CASSESGAYYGYTF.

This clonotype was detected ten times or more. This chain uses TRBV4-1 with TRBJ1-6; TRBD1 might be the D (6 bases). The CDR3 has 18 residues. Trimming left V 1 base short and J 0 bases short, with 13 bases between. CDR1 is MGHRA and CDR2 is YSYEKL in the germline V gene. The CDR3 sequence: CASSQGLTGSSYNSPLHF. The CDR3 DNA sequence: TGCGCCAGCAGCCAAGGACTCACAGGGAGCTCCTATAATTCACCCCTCCACTTT.

V is TRBV14 and J is TRBJ1-5; possible D gene TRBD1, 5 bases. This CDR3 contains 14 residues. The V end lost 4 bases, the J end lost 4 bases, and 11 bases lay between the germline ends. Germline CDR1 reads SGHDN; CDR2 reads FVKESK. The CDR3 is CASSLPGWNQPQHF. The CDR3 bases are TGTGCCAGCAGCCTTCCAGGGTGGAATCAGCCCCAGCATTTT.

This chain connects TRBV30 to TRBJ1-2; possible D gene TRBD1, 5 bases. Germline values: CDR1 GTSNPN, CDR2 SVGIG (reference sequence). Between the trimmed V and J ends, which lost 4 bases and 7 bases, there was a span of 13 bases. CDR3 length: 12 residues. The chain's CDR3 is CAWIGARGGYTF. The CDR3, as DNA: TGTGCCTGGATAGGGGCCCGGGGTGGCTACACCTTC.

By proportion, this clonotype is large (0.1 to 1%). The V call is TRBV11-2, the J call TRBJ1-5, with TRBD1 as a possible D gene (5 bases). Germline values: CDR1 SGHAT, CDR2 FQNNGV. V lost 5 bases to trimming and J lost 4 bases, with 9 bases between them. The CDR3 is made up of 13 amino acids. In DNA form, the CDR3 reads TGTGCCAGCAGCCAGGACATGAATCAGCCCCAGCATTTT. Translating it yields CASSQDMNQPQHF.

The CDR3 spells CASSLATLSNYGDTF. CDR3 bases: TGTGCCAGCAGCTTAGCGACATTGTCTAACTATGGTGACACCTTC. This chain links TRBV7-9 with TRBJ1-2; D is uncertain. Per germline, CDR1 SEHNR and CDR2 FQNEAQ (reference sequence). This CDR3 contains 15 residues. V gave up 0 bases and J gave up 12 bases, with 20 bases separating them.

In its sample, this clonotype was seen a few times. The chain has TRBV28 and TRBJ1-5; TRBD1 aligns across 8 bases. Germline CDR1 reads MDHEN; CDR2 reads SYDVKM. Trimming cost V 3 bases and J 6 bases; bases outside gene matches: 4. The CDR3 loop spans 14 amino acids. Written as DNA, the CDR3 is TGTGCCAGCAGTTTTACAGGGGGGCTTCAGCCCCAGCATTTT. It encodes CASSFTGGLQPQHF.

The genes are TRBV20-1 and TRBJ1-4; the D gene is possibly TRBD1 (5 bases). Trimming removed 7 bases from V and 1 base from J, with 10 bases in between. CDR3 length equals 13 residues. Germline-derived CDR1 and CDR2 are DFQATT and SNEGSKA (reference sequence). Written as DNA, the CDR3 is TGCAGTGTCTATGGGGGAACTAATGAAAAACTGTTTTTT. Translating gives CSVYGGTNEKLFF.

This chain joins TRBV14 and TRBJ2-7; 9 bases line up with TRBD1. The CDR3 has 16 residues. Germline lookup yields CDR1 SGHDN and CDR2 FVKESK. Unmatched junction bases numbered 7, after V lost 4 bases and J lost 0 bases. DNA for the CDR3: TGTGCCAGCAGCCTGGGACAGGGAGTATTCTCCTACGAGCAGTACTTC. This encodes CASSLGQGVFSYEQYF. Combining the CDR3 with reference TRBV14 and TRBJ2-7 gives the whole variable domain EAGVTQFPSHSVIEKGQTVTLRCDPISGHDNLYWYRRVMGKEIKFLLHFVKESKQDESGMPNNRFLAERTGGTYSTLKVQPAELEDSGVYFCASSLGQGVFSYEQYFGPGTRLTVT.

This CDR3 reads CASSPPMENEQYF. CDR3 DNA sequence: TGTGCCAGCAGCCCGCCAATGGAGAACGAGCAGTACTTC. This chain connects TRBV7-2 to TRBJ2-7, with D hard to call. V was shortened by 5 bases and J by 5 bases, with 13 bases between the two germline ends. This CDR3 has 13 residues. Germline V gene lookup returns CDR1 SGHTA and CDR2 FQGNSA.